One and the same sample provided the 2 T cell receptor beta chains below, sequenced in a study of blood T cell repertoires in COVID-19. The assay was immunoSEQ multiplex PCR, and TCRdb's table has in-frame clones only and misses some. Here the sample spans 250,000 to 350,000 clones, around 90% being singletons. The sequenced sample consisted of peripheral blood. These receptors were collected from a woman in her forties or fifties who had recovered from COVID-19.

The chain joins TRBV7-9 to TRBJ1-1; unclear D gene. V was clipped by 5 bases and J by 0 bases, with 7 bases between them. The germline V gene encodes CDR1 SEHNR and CDR2 FQNEAQ (reference sequence). CDR3 length equals 13 residues. The chain's CDR3 is CASSPSMNTEAFF. The CDR3, as DNA: TGTGCCAGCAGCCCGAGCATGAACACTGAAGCTTTCTTT. The full variable domain, rest sourced from reference TRBV7-9 and TRBJ1-1, is DTGVSQNPRHKITKRGQNVTFRCDPISEHNRLYWYRQTLGQGPEFLTYFQNEAQLEKSRLLSDRFSAERPKGSFSTLEIQRTEQGDSAMYLCASSPSMNTEAFFGQGTRLTVV.

V gene TRBV28 combines with J gene TRBJ2-7, with 8 nucleotides matching TRBD1. The V gene end was trimmed by 4 bases and the J gene end by 0 bases; junction bases not matched to a gene: 5. CDR1 and CDR2 from the germline V gene are MDHEN and SYDVKM. This CDR3 is 15 amino acids long. The CDR3 sequence is CASSSTGVLSYEQYF. The CDR3 nucleotides read TGTGCCAGCAGTTCGACAGGGGTCCTCTCCTACGAGCAGTACTTC.